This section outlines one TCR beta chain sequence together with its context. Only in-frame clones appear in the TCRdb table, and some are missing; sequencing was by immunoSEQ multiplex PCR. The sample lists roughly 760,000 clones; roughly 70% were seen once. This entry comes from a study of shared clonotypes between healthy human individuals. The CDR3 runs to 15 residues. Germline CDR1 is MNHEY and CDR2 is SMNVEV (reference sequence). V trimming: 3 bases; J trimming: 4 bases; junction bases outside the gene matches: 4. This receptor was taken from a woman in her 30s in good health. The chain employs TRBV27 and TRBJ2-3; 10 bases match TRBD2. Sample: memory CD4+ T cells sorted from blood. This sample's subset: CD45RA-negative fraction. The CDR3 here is CASSLGGLASDTQYF. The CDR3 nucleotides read TGTGCCAGCAGTTTGGGGGGACTAGCGTCAGATACGCAGTATTTT.